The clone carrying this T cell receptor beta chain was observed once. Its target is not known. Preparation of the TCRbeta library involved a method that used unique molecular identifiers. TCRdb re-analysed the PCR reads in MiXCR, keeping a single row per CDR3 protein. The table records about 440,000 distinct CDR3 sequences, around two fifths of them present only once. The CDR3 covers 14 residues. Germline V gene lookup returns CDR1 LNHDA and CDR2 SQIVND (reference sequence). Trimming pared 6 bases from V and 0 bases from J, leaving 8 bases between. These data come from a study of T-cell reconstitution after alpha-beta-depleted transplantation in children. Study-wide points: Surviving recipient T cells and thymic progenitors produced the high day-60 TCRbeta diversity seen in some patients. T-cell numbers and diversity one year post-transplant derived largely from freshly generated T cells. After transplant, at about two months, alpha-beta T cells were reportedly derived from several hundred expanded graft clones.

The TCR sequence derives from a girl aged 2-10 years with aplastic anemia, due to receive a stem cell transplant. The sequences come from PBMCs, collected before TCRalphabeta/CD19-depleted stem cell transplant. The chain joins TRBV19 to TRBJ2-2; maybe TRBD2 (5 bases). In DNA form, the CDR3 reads TGTGCCAGTAGGCCAGCGGCGAACACCGGGGAGCTGTTTTTT. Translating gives CASRPAANTGELFF. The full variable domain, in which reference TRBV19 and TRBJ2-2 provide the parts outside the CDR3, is DGGITQSPKYLFRKEGQNVTLSCEQNLNHDAMYWYRQDPGQGLRLIYYSQIVNDFQKGDIAEGYSVSREKKESFPLTVTSAQKNPTAFYLCASRPAANTGELFFGEGSRLTVL.